This T cell receptor beta chain is drawn from a study of cytomegalovirus exposure and HLA in healthy donors. Study-level points and caveats: Reported performance of the classifier showed diagnosis of cytomegalovirus status with high specificity and sensitivity.

The PCR was carried out with 60 Vbeta primers and 13 Jbeta primers. Sequencing was performed with immunoSEQ multiplex PCR; in TCRdb, only in-frame clones are kept and a portion is missing. The sample consists of under 200,000 clones, roughly 70% of them appearing once. Concerning this clone itself: The antigen is undetermined.

This CDR3 has 16 residues. The germline CDR1 and CDR2 sequences are MGHRA and YSYEKL. V dropped 4 bases and J dropped 1; count of bases not matched to a gene: 9. The chain employs TRBV4-1 and TRBJ2-7, with 8 bases lining up with TRBD1. The sequencing sample was made of PBMCs. The TCR originated in a woman in her forties or fifties in good health and CMV-seropositive. This chain's CDR3 is CASSPFFGTGSYEQYF. Here the CDR3 DNA reads TGCGCCAGCAGCCCGTTCTTCGGGACAGGTTCCTACGAGCAGTACTTC.